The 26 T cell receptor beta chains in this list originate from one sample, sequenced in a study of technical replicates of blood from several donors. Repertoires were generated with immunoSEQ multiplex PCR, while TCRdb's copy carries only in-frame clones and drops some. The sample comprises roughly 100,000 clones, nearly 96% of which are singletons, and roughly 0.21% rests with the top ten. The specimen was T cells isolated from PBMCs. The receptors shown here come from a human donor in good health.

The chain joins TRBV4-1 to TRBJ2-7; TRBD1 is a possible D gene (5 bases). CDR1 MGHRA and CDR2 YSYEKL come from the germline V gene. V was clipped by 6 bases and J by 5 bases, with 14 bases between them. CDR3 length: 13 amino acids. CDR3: CASSRILGDEQYF. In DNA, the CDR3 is TGCGCCAGCAGTCGAATTTTAGGGGACGAGCAGTACTTC.

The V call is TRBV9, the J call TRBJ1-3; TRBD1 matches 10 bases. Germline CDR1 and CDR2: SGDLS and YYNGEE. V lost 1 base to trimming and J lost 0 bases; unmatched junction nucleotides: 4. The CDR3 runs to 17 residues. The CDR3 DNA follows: TGTGCCAGCAGCGTAAAAGGGACAGGGGACTCTGGAAACACCATATATTTT. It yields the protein CASSVKGTGDSGNTIYF.

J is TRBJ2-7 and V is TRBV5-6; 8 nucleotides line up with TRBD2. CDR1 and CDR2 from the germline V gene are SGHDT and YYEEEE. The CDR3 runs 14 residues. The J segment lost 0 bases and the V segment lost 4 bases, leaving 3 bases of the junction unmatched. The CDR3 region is CASSPGGASYEQYF. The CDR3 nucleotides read TGTGCCAGCAGCCCGGGGGGGGCCTCCTACGAGCAGTACTTC.

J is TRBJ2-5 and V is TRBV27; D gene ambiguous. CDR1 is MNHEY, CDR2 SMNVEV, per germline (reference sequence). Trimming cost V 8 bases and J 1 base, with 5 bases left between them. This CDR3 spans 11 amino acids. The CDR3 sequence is CASVFQETQYF. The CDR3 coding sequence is TGTGCCAGCGTATTCCAAGAGACCCAGTACTTC.

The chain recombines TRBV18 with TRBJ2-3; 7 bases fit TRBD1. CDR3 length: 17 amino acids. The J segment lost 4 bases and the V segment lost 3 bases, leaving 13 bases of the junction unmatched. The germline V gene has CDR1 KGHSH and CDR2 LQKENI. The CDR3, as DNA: TGTGCCAGCTCACCCGGTCCCAAGACAGGGAAGGCAGATACGCAGTATTTT. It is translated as CASSPGPKTGKADTQYF.

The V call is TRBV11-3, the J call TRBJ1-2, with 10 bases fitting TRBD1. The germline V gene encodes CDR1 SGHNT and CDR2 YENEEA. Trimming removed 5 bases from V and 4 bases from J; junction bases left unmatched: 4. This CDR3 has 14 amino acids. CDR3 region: CASSPWTGGYGYTF. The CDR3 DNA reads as TGTGCCAGCAGCCCGTGGACAGGGGGCTATGGCTACACCTTC.

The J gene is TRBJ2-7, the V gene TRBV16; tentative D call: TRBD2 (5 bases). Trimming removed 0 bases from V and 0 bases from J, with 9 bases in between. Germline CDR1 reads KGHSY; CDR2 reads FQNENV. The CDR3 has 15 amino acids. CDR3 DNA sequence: TGTGCCAGCAGCCAATCGACGGGGAGCTCCTACGAGCAGTACTTC. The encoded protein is CASSQSTGSSYEQYF.

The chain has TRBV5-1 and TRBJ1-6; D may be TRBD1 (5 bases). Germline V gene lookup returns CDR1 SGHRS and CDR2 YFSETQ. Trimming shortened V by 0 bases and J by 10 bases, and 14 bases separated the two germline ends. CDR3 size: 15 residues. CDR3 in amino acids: CASSLAGGDRSPLHF. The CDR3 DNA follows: TGCGCCAGCAGCTTGGCAGGCGGAGACAGATCACCCCTCCACTTT.

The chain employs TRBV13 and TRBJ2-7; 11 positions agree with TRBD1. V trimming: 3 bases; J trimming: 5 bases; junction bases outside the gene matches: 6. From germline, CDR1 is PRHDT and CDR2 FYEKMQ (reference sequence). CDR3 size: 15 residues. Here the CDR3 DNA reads TGTGCCAGCAGCTTGGGGGGGACAGGGGGACACGAGCAGTACTTC. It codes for CASSLGGTGGHEQYF.

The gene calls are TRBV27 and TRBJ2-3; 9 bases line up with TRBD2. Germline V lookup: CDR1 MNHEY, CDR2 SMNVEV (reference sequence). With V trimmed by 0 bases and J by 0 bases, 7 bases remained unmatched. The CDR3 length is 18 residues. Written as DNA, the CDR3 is TGTGCCAGCAGTTTATCGGGTTTGACTAGCGGAAGCACAGATACGCAGTATTTT. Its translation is CASSLSGLTSGSTDTQYF.

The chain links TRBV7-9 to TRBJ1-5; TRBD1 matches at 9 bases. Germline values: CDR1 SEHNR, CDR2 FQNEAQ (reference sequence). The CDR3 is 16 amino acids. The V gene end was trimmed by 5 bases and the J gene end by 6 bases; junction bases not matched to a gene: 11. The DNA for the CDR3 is TGTGCCAGCAGCCGAGGGGGTACAGGGGGCCTTCAGCCCCAGCATTTT. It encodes CASSRGGTGGLQPQHF.

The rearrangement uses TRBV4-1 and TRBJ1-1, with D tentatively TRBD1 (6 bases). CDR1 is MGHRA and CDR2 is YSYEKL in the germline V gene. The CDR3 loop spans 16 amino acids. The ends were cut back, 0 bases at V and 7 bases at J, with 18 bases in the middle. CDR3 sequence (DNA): TGCGCCAGCAGCCAAGATTTGCCCCCAGGGGCGAGTGAAGCTTTCTTT. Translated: CASSQDLPPGASEAFF.

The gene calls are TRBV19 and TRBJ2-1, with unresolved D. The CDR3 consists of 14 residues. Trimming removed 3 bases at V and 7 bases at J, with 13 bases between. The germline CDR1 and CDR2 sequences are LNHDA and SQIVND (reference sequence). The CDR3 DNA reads TGTGCCAGTAGTATCCGCGGAAGTGTGAATGAGCAGTTCTTC. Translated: CASSIRGSVNEQFF.

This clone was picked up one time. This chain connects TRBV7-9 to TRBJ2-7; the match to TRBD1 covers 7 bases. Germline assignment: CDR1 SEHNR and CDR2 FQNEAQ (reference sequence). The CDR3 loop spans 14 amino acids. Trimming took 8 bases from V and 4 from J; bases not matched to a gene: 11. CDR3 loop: CASSTGNSKYEQYF. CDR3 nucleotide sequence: TGTGCCAGCTCGACAGGGAACTCTAAATACGAGCAGTACTTC. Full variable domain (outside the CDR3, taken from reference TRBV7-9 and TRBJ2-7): DTGVSQNPRHKITKRGQNVTFRCDPISEHNRLYWYRQTLGQGPEFLTYFQNEAQLEKSRLLSDRFSAERPKGSFSTLEIQRTEQGDSAMYLCASSTGNSKYEQYFGPGTRLTVT.

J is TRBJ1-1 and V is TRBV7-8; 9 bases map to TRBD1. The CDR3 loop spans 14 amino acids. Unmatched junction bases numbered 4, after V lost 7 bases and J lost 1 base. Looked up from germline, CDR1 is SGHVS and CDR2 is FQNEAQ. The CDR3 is CASNTDRGNTEAFF. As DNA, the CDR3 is TGTGCCAGCAACACGGACAGGGGGAACACTGAAGCTTTCTTT.

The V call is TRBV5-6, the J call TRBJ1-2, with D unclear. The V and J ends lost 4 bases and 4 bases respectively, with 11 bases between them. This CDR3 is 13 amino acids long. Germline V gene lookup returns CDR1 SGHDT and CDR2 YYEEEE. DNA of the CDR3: TGTGCCAGCAGCGGCGAGGACTTCTATGGCTACACCTTC. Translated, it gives CASSGEDFYGYTF.

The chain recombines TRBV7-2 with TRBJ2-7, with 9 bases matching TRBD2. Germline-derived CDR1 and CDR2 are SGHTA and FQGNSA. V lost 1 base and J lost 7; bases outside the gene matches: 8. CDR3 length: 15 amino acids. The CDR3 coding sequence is TGTGCCAGCAGCTTAGAAACTAGCGGGCCCATGGAGCAGTACTTC. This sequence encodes CASSLETSGPMEQYF.

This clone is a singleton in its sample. CDR3 sequence: CASSGGGGNQPQHF. CDR3 bases: TGTGCCAGCAGTGGGGGGGGTGGCAATCAGCCCCAGCATTTT. The rearrangement uses TRBV9 and TRBJ1-5; a weak D match, TRBD1 (5 bases). Germline CDR1 reads SGDLS; CDR2 reads YYNGEE. The CDR3 length is 14 residues. V was trimmed by 5 bases and J by 2 bases, leaving 11 bases between them.

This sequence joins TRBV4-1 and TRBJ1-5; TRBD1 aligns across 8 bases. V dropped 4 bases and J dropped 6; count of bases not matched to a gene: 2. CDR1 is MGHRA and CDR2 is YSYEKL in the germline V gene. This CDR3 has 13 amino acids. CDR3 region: CASSLGQGQPQHF. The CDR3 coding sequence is TGCGCCAGCAGCCTTGGACAGGGTCAGCCCCAGCATTTT.

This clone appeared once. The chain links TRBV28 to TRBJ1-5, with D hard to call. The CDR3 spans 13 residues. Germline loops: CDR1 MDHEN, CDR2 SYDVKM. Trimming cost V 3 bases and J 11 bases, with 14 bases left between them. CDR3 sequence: CASSFLDTTSQHF. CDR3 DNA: TGTGCCAGCAGTTTCCTTGACACCACCTCCCAGCATTTT.

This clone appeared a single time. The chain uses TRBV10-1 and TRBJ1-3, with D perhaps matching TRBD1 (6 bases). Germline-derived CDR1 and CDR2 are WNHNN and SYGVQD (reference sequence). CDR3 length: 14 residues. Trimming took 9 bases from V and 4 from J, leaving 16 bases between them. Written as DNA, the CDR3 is TGCGCCAGTAAGGACAGTGGGTCCGGAAACACCATATATTTT. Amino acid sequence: CASKDSGSGNTIYF.

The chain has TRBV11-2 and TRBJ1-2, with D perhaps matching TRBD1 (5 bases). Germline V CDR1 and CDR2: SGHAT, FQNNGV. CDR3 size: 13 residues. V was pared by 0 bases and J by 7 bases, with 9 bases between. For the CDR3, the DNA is TGTGCCAGCAGCTTAGACAGGGCAGCTGGCTACACCTTC. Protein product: CASSLDRAAGYTF. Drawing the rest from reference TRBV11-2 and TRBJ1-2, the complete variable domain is EAGVAQSPRYKIIEKRQSVAFWCNPISGHATLYWYQQILGQGPKLLIQFQNNGVVDDSQLPKDRFSAERLKGVDSTLKIQPAKLEDSAVYLCASSLDRAAGYTFGSGTRLTVV.

The CDR3 DNA sequence: TGTGCCAGCAGCGTAGGCAGTTCTACTGAAGCTTTCTTT. Protein sequence: CASSVGSSTEAFF. V and J are TRBV9 and TRBJ1-1; D unresolved. The germline CDR1 and CDR2 sequences are SGDLS and YYNGEE. Between the trimmed V and J ends, which lost 0 bases and 5 bases, there was a span of 8 bases. This CDR3 has 13 residues. The full variable domain, completed using reference TRBV9 and TRBJ1-1, is DSGVTQTPKHLITATGQRVTLRCSPRSGDLSVYWYQQSLDQGLQFLIQYYNGEERAKGNILERFSAQQFPDLHSELNLSSLELGDSALYFCASSVGSSTEAFFGQGTRLTVV.

The CDR3 nucleotides read TGCGCCAGCAGCCCATTAGACAGGCAAAATCAGCCCCAGCATTTT. This encodes CASSPLDRQNQPQHF. The rearrangement uses TRBV4-1 and TRBJ1-5, with a weak D call TRBD1 (6 bases). Germline-derived CDR1 and CDR2 are MGHRA and YSYEKL. V dropped 4 bases and J dropped 4 bases, with 14 bases sitting between them. The CDR3 sequence is 15 residues long.

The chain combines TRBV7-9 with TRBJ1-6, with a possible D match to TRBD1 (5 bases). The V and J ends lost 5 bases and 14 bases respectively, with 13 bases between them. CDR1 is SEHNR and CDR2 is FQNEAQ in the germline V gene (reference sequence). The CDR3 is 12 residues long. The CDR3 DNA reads TGTGCCAGCAGCGAAACCGGGACTACCCTCCACTTT. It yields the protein CASSETGTTLHF.

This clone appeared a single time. DNA for the CDR3: TGCAGCGTTGAGGCAGGGAACACCGGGGAGCTGTTTTTT. Residues: CSVEAGNTGELFF. The rearrangement joins TRBV29-1 to TRBJ2-2; no clear D. The CDR3 sequence is 13 residues long. The germline gives CDR1 SQVTM, CDR2 ANQGSEA. With 3 bases removed from V and 1 base from J, the gap between germline ends came to 6 bases.